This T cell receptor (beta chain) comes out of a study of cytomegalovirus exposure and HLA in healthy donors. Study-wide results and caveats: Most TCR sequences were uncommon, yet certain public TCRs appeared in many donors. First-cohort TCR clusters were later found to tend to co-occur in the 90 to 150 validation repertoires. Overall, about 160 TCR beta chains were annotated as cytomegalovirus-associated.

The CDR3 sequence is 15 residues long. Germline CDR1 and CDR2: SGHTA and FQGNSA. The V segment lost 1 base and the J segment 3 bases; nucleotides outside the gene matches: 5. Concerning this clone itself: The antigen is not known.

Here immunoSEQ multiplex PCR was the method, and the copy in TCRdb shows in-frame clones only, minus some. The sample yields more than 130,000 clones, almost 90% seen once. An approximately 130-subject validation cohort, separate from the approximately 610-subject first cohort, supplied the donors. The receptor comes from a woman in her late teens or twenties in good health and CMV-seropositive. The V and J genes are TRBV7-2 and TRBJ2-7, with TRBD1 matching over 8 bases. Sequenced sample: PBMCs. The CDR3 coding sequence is TGTGCCAGCAGCTTAGAGGGGACAGGCTACTACGAGCAGTACTTC. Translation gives CASSLEGTGYYEQYF.